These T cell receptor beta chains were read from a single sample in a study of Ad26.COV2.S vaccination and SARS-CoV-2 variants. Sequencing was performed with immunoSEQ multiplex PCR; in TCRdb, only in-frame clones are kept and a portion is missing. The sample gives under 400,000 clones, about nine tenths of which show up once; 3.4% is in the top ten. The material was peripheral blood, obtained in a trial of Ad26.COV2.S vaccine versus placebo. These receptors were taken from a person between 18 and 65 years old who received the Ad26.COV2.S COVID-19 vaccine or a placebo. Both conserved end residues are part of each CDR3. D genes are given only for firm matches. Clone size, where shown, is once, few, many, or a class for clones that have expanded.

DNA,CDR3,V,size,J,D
TGTGCCAGCAGCCTCGGCTTAGGGGTAGGCAATGAGCAGTTCTTC,CASSLGLGVGNEQFF,TRBV3-1/TRBV3-2,.,TRBJ2-1,.
TGTGCCAGCAGTGGTGCGAGCACGGCCAGGCCCCCCTACGAGCAGTACTTC,CASSGASTARPPYEQYF,TRBV6-2/TRBV6-3,.,TRBJ2-7,.
TGCGCCAGCAGCCAAGATAGGACAGGTCGGCGGTACTTC,CASSQDRTGRRYF,TRBV4-3,once,TRBJ2-7,TRBD1
TGCGCCAGCAGCACACAACCGGGACAGGGATACAATGAGCAGTTCTTC,CASSTQPGQGYNEQFF,TRBV5-1,.,TRBJ2-1,TRBD1
TGCGCCAGCAGCTTGGCGGGTGGAGGAGGAACCTATAATTCACCCCTCCACTTT,CASSLAGGGGTYNSPLHF,TRBV5-1,.,TRBJ1-6,.
TGTGCCAGCAGTTACGGCAGCAATCAGCCCCAGCATTTT,CASSYGSNQPQHF,TRBV6-5,.,TRBJ1-5,.
TGTGCCAGCAGCTTAGTCGGGACAGCGGATTCACCCCTCCACTTT,CASSLVGTADSPLHF,TRBV7-2,.,TRBJ1-6,TRBD1
TGCGCCAGCAGCTTGGACCTCCTTGCTGAAGCTTTCTTT,CASSLDLLAEAFF,TRBV5-1,.,TRBJ1-1,.
TGCGCCAGCAGTGAGTCGACCGGGACTCGCCAAGAGACCCAGTACTTC,CASSESTGTRQETQYF,TRBV10-2,.,TRBJ2-5,.
TGTGCCAGCAGTGATACCGGACAGGTCCCGGATGGCTACACCTTC,CASSDTGQVPDGYTF,TRBV2,.,TRBJ1-2,TRBD1
TGTGCCAGCAGCCACGGGCGGGGACTGTTTTTT,CASSHGRGLFF,TRBV3-1/TRBV3-2,.,TRBJ1-4,.
TGCAGTGCTAGTGAGGTTATGGGGGACCGCCTCTACGAGCAGTACTTC,CSASEVMGDRLYEQYF,TRBV20-1,.,TRBJ2-7,.
TGTGCCAGCAGCCCTGCGGCAGCGTCTGGGGCCAACGTCCTGACTTTC,CASSPAAASGANVLTF,TRBV7-3,.,TRBJ2-6,.
TGTGCCAGCAGCCAAGATCGTGGGGAATCACCCCTCCACTTT,CASSQDRGESPLHF,TRBV3-1/TRBV3-2,.,TRBJ1-6,.
TGTGCCAGCAGCCCACAGGGCGATTATGGCTACACCTTC,CASSPQGDYGYTF,TRBV11-2,.,TRBJ1-2,.
TGCGCCAGCAGCCAAGAATTTGGAGGGAACAGGGTGGAGACCCAGTACTTC,CASSQEFGGNRVETQYF,TRBV4-1,once,TRBJ2-5,.
TGCGCCAGCAGCCGAGGGGCGGGCACGGGGACAGGTCGTAATGAAAAACTGTTTTTT,CASSRGAGTGTGRNEKLFF,TRBV4-1,.,TRBJ1-4,TRBD1
TGTGCCAGCAGCCAAGATTCCAGCGGGGCTAGCACAGATACGCAGTATTTT,CASSQDSSGASTDTQYF,TRBV4-2,.,TRBJ2-3,TRBD2
TGTGCCAGCAGCTCGTTTGGGACACCGAATACCGGGGAGCTGTTTTTT,CASSSFGTPNTGELFF,TRBV7-9,.,TRBJ2-2,.
TGTGCCAGCAGCCAAAGGGTTGGGGTGAACACTGAAGCTTTCTTT,CASSQRVGVNTEAFF,TRBV4-2,once,TRBJ1-1,.
TGTGCCAGCAGACCCATAACAGGGAAGGTTGAGCAGTTCTTC,CASRPITGKVEQFF,TRBV6-5,.,TRBJ2-1,.
TGTGCCAGCAGTTACGGACCAGGGGACGAGCAGTACTTC,CASSYGPGDEQYF,TRBV6-5,.,TRBJ2-7,.
TGTGCCTGGAGTGTCTATGGGGGACCGGGACAAAGAAATCAGCCCCAGCATTTT,CAWSVYGGPGQRNQPQHF,TRBV30,.,TRBJ1-5,.
TGTGCCAGCAGCGGCCAGTCTAGCACAGATACGCAGTATTTT,CASSGQSSTDTQYF,TRBV9,.,TRBJ2-3,.
TGTGCCAGTAGTACCATTAGCCCCTCCATGAACACTGAAGCTTTCTTT,CASSTISPSMNTEAFF,TRBV19,.,TRBJ1-1,.
TGTGCCAGCAGCGCGGGGGAGGTATACTATGGCTACACCTTC,CASSAGEVYYGYTF,TRBV9,few,TRBJ1-2,.
TGTGCCAGCAGCTTGTCGGGACAGCAAACCTCCTACGAGCAGTACTTC,CASSLSGQQTSYEQYF,TRBV5-5,.,TRBJ2-7,TRBD1
TGTGCCAGCAGCCCCCGTAACAGGGACTTAGCCAAAAACATTCAGTACTTC,CASSPRNRDLAKNIQYF,TRBV11-2,.,TRBJ2-4,.
TGTGCCAGCAGTTACGAGCTTGGGGACCGGGTGAAAGCTTTCTTT,CASSYELGDRVKAFF,TRBV6-6,once,TRBJ1-1,.
TGTGCCAGCAGCTTGATCGAGCAGTACTTC,CASSLIEQYF,TRBV5-8,.,TRBJ2-7,.
TGTGCCAGCTCCGACAGGGCAGCTCAGCCCCAGCATTTT,CASSDRAAQPQHF,TRBV4-2,.,TRBJ1-5,TRBD1
TGTGCCAGCAGTTGGGGGCCTGGGGACTACGAGCAGTACTTC,CASSWGPGDYEQYF,TRBV28,.,TRBJ2-7,.
TGTGCCAGTAGTATCCCCTTGGCTAGCGGGGTCCCTAATGAGCAGTTCTTC,CASSIPLASGVPNEQFF,TRBV19,.,TRBJ2-1,TRBD2
TGTGCCATCAGTGAGTCGGTCGGGCAGATTTACGAGCAGTACTTC,CAISESVGQIYEQYF,TRBV10-3,.,TRBJ2-7,.
TGTGCCAGCAGACACCGGGACAGGGGGGCAACTAATGAAAAACTGTTTTTT,CASRHRDRGATNEKLFF,TRBV3-1/TRBV3-2,.,TRBJ1-4,TRBD1
TGTGCCAGCAGTGTGAGACCCGGTTGGGCCCAGCATTTT,CASSVRPGWAQHF,TRBV12-3/TRBV12-4,.,TRBJ1-5,.
TGTGCCAGCAGTTACAAGTTCATGGGACGGATCTACGAGCAGTACTTC,CASSYKFMGRIYEQYF,TRBV6-5,.,TRBJ2-7,.
TGTGCCAGCAGCTTAGCGCGAGCCCCAGCCAAAAACATTCAGTACTTC,CASSLARAPAKNIQYF,TRBV7-8,.,TRBJ2-4,.
TGTGCCAGCTCACCCTTCAAGCACAGGGTGAACACTGAAGCTTTCTTT,CASSPFKHRVNTEAFF,TRBV18,.,TRBJ1-1,.
TGCGCCAGCAGCCGCTCCCGCCCAGGTCCTGCCACAGATACGCAGTATTTT,CASSRSRPGPATDTQYF,TRBV4-1,.,TRBJ2-3,.
TGTGCTAGTGGGGAGGGACAGGGCTCCGGGGAGCTGTTTTTT,CASGEGQGSGELFF,TRBV12-5,.,TRBJ2-2,TRBD1
TGCGCCAGCAGCCAAGATCATTCGCCAGATCGCTCAAACACCATATATTTT,CASSQDHSPDRSNTIYF,TRBV4-1,.,TRBJ1-3,.
TGTGCCAGCAGCGCCGGGACAGGCGATTTAAACACTGAAGCTTTCTTT,CASSAGTGDLNTEAFF,TRBV5-4,.,TRBJ1-1,TRBD1
TGTGCTAGTGGTGGCCCGGGCGCGTCCTACGAGCAGTACTTC,CASGGPGASYEQYF,TRBV12-5,.,TRBJ2-7,.